The TCR beta chain described here comes from a study of somatic mutations in cytotoxic T cells in rheumatoid arthritis. Germline CDR1 reads LGHNA; CDR2 reads YNFKEQ. This CDR3 region has 17 residues. Trimming took 3 bases from V and 3 from J; bases not matched to a gene: 6. Generated by immunoSEQ multiplex PCR, the TCRdb table keeps only in-frame clones and is missing some. The sample holds some 23,000 clones, 70% to 90% seen once. Isolating CD4+ and CD8+ cells involved positive magnetic bead selection on an AutoMACS. Their purity was then checked by flow cytometry. The J gene is TRBJ1-6, the V gene TRBV4-2, with 9 bases aligning to TRBD1. This TCR derives from an adult with rheumatoid arthritis. Source material: CD8+ T cells sorted from blood. Here the CDR3 DNA reads TGTGCCAGCAGCCAGCCGGACAGGGGCGACTATAATTCACCCCTCCACTTT. Protein sequence: CASSQPDRGDYNSPLHF.